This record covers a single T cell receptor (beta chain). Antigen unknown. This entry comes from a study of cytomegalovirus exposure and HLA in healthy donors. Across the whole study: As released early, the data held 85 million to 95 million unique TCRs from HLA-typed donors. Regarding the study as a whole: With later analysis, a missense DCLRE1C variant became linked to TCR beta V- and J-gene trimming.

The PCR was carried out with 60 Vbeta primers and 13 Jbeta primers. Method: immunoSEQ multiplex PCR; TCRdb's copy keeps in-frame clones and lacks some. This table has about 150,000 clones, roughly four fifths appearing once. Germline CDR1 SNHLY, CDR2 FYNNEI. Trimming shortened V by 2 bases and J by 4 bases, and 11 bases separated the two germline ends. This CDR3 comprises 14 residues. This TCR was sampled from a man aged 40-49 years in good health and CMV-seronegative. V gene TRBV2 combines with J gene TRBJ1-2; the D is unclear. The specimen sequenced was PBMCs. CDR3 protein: CASSEIPDPYGYTF. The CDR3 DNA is TGTGCCAGCAGTGAAATCCCAGATCCCTATGGCTACACCTTC.